Below are 2 T cell receptor beta chains sequenced from a single sample in a study of blood T cell repertoires in COVID-19. The protocol was immunoSEQ multiplex PCR, while the TCRdb copy is restricted to in-frame clones and leaves out a portion. The table lists around 330,000 clones, 89% of them singletons. The sample taken for sequencing was PBMCs or T cells enriched from blood (not recorded which). The receptor source for this set is a man in his sixties who had recovered from COVID-19.

The CDR3 DNA follows: TGTGCCAGCAGGGTGCGAGAGACCCAGTACTTC. Translated, it gives CASRVRETQYF. This rearrangement joins TRBV28 to TRBJ2-5; D unresolved. The V gene's germline CDR1 is MDHEN and CDR2 SYDVKM. Trimming pared 6 bases from V and 4 bases from J, leaving 6 bases between. The CDR3 sequence is 11 residues long.

The chain joins TRBV19 to TRBJ2-2, with TRBD2 matching 11 bases. Losses at the gene ends were 2 bases for V and 5 bases for J; bases not matched to a gene: 4. Germline CDR1 and CDR2: LNHDA and SQIVND (reference sequence). The length of the CDR3 is 16 residues. This CDR3 reads CASSIITSGSTGELFF. The CDR3 coding sequence is TGTGCCAGTAGTATAATAACTAGCGGGAGTACCGGGGAGCTGTTTTTT.